This T cell receptor (beta chain) is from a study of T cells in Graves' hyperthyroidism and ophthalmopathy. Study-level findings and limits: Most thyroid clonotypes expanded above 0.001 appeared in blood too.

This clonotype was counted ten times or more. Its specificity is not known. The investigators amplified TCR beta CDR3 regions from RNA transcripts. A first-round RT-PCR of the TCR CDR3 used the HTBI primer set. MiXCR, applied by TCRdb to the multiplex PCR reads, yields one record per CDR3 protein. Of fewer than 350,000 distinct CDR3 sequences in the sample, roughly 13% are singletons; the top ten hold approximately 7.9%. This sequence was found in a woman aged 40 to 50 with Graves' hyperthyroidism. Sequencing used blood.

The CDR3: CAINEHRGIEGYTF. CDR3 nucleotide sequence: TGTGCCATCAACGAACACAGGGGGATAGAGGGCTACACCTTC. The genes are TRBV10-3 and TRBJ1-2; 8 positions match TRBD1. Germline loops: CDR1 ENHRY, CDR2 SYGVKD. With 7 bases clipped from V and 8 bases from J, the junction kept 12 bases outside the gene matches. CDR3 length equals 14 residues.